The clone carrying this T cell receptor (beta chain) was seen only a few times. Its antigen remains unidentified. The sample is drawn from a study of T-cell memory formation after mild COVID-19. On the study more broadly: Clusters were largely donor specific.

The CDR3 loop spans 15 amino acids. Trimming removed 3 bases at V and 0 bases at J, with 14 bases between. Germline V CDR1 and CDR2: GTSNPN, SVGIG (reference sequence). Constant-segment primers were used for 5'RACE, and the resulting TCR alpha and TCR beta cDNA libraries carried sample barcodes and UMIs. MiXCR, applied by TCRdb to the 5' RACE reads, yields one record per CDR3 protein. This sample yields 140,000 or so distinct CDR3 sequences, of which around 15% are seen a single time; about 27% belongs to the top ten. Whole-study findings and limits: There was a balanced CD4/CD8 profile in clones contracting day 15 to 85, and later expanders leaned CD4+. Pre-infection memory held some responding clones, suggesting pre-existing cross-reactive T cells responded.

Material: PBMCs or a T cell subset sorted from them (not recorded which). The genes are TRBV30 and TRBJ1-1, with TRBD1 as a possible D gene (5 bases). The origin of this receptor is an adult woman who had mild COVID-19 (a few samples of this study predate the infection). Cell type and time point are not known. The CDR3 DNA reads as TGTGCCTGGAGCCAGCGTGGGGGTTTGAACACTGAAGCTTTCTTT. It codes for CAWSQRGGLNTEAFF.